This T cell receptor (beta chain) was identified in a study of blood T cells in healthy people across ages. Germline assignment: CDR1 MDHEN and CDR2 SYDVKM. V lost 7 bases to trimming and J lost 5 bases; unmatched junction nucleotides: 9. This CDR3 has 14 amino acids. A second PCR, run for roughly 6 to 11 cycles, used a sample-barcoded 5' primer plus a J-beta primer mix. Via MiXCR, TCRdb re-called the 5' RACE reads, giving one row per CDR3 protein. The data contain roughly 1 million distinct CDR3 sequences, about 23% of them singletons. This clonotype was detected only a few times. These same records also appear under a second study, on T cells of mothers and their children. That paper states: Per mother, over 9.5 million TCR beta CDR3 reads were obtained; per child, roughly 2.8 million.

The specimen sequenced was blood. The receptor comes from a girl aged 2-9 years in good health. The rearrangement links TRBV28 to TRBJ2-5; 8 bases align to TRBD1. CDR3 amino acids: CASTPGGIGETQYF. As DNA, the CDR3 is TGTGCCAGCACCCCAGGGGGCATAGGGGAGACCCAGTACTTC.